The 10 T cell receptor beta chains below all came from one sample that was sequenced in a study of blood T cell repertoires in COVID-19. Clones were sequenced by immunoSEQ multiplex PCR, and TCRdb holds only the in-frame ones, with some missing. This table holds a few hundred thousand clones, more than 75% found once. Sequencing was performed on PBMCs or T cells enriched from blood (not recorded which). These TCRs come from a woman between 40 and 50 years old with acute COVID-19.

The V call is TRBV9, the J call TRBJ2-3, with TRBD1 matching 8 bases. Germline values: CDR1 SGDLS, CDR2 YYNGEE. The J segment lost 0 bases and the V segment lost 4 bases, leaving 7 bases of the junction unmatched. CDR3 length: 16 residues. The CDR3 DNA reads as TGTGCCAGCAGCAACAGGGGGACCGCCAGCACAGATACGCAGTATTTT. Protein: CASSNRGTASTDTQYF.

In nucleotides, the CDR3 is TGTGCCAGCAGCTTAGCACATTTGAACACTGAAGCTTTCTTT. It encodes CASSLAHLNTEAFF. The chain recombines TRBV7-2 with TRBJ1-1; D not certain. The CDR3 length is 14 residues. V was shortened by 0 bases and J by 0 bases, with 5 bases between the two germline ends. Germline V CDR1 and CDR2: SGHTA, FQGNSA.

The rearrangement links TRBV30 to TRBJ2-1; 8 bases align to TRBD2. J was trimmed by 2 bases and V by 2 bases; bases with no gene match: 11. The CDR3 loop spans 17 amino acids. CDR1 is GTSNPN, CDR2 SVGIG, per germline (reference sequence). CDR3 sequence: CAWSSPNSGNPYNEQFF. CDR3 coding DNA: TGTGCCTGGAGTTCCCCCAATAGCGGGAACCCCTACAATGAGCAGTTCTTC. The entire variable domain, with the rest obtained from reference TRBV30 and TRBJ2-1, is as follows: SQTIHQWPATLVQPVGSPLSLECTVEGTSNPNLYWYRQAAGRGLQLLFYSVGIGQISSEVPQNLSASRPQDRQFILSSKKLLLSDSGFYLCAWSSPNSGNPYNEQFFGPGTRLTVL.

V usage is TRBV10-3 and J usage is TRBJ2-5; no firm D call. Germline CDR1 ENHRY, CDR2 SYGVKD. The CDR3 consists of 14 residues. Trimming left V 0 bases short and J 5 bases short, with 10 bases between. CDR3 sequence: CAISESTGPETQYF. CDR3 DNA: TGTGCCATCAGTGAGTCTACTGGTCCGGAGACCCAGTACTTC.

The rearrangement joins TRBV4-3 to TRBJ1-2, with TRBD1 matching 7 bases. V lost 4 bases to trimming and J lost 6 bases; unmatched junction nucleotides: 5. The CDR3 length is 13 residues. Germline CDR1 is LGHNA and CDR2 is YSLEER. The CDR3 loop is CASSLDRSNGYTF. The CDR3 region has the DNA TGCGCCAGCAGCCTGGACAGGAGCAATGGCTACACCTTC.

The CDR3, as DNA: TGTGCCAGCAGCGGCCAGACAGGGGGATCCAACTATGGCTACACCTTC. Its protein product is CASSGQTGGSNYGYTF. The rearrangement joins TRBV9 to TRBJ1-2; the match to TRBD1 covers 9 bases. Unmatched junction bases numbered 8, after V lost 3 bases and J lost 2 bases. The CDR3 is 16 amino acids. Germline CDR1 reads SGDLS; CDR2 reads YYNGEE.

The chain employs TRBV2 and TRBJ1-2, with a weak D call TRBD1 (5 bases). There are 13 residues in the CDR3. Germline assignment: CDR1 SNHLY and CDR2 FYNNEI. Trimming left V 2 bases short and J 2 bases short, with 6 bases between. CDR3: CASSEPGNYGYTF. DNA of the CDR3: TGTGCCAGCAGTGAACCAGGGAACTATGGCTACACCTTC.

In this sample, this clone turned up once. This chain connects TRBV24-1 to TRBJ2-5, with TRBD2 matching over 15 bases. The J segment lost 1 base and the V segment lost 4 bases, leaving 6 bases of the junction unmatched. CDR3 length: 18 amino acids. CDR1 and CDR2 from the germline V gene are KGHDR and SFDVKD. The CDR3 region has the DNA TGTGCCACCAGTGAGCCTGGGACTAGCGGGAGGCCCCAAGAGACCCAGTACTTC. This sequence encodes CATSEPGTSGRPQETQYF.

This sequence joins TRBV9 and TRBJ1-1; the D gene is possibly TRBD1 (5 bases). Trimming cost V 0 bases and J 1 base, with 7 bases left between them. The CDR3 has 14 residues. CDR1 and CDR2 from the germline V gene are SGDLS and YYNGEE. The CDR3 coding sequence is TGTGCCAGCAGCGTAGACAGGACGAACACTGAAGCTTTCTTT. Amino acid sequence: CASSVDRTNTEAFF.

The V call is TRBV7-9, the J call TRBJ2-1; 11 nucleotides match TRBD2. This CDR3 contains 15 residues. V lost 5 bases, J lost 7 bases, and 7 bases stayed unmatched. CDR1 and CDR2 (germline): SEHNR, FQNEAQ (reference sequence). In DNA form, the CDR3 reads TGTGCCAGCAGCGCGCCGACTAGCGGGAAGAATGAGCAGTTCTTC. It yields the protein CASSAPTSGKNEQFF.